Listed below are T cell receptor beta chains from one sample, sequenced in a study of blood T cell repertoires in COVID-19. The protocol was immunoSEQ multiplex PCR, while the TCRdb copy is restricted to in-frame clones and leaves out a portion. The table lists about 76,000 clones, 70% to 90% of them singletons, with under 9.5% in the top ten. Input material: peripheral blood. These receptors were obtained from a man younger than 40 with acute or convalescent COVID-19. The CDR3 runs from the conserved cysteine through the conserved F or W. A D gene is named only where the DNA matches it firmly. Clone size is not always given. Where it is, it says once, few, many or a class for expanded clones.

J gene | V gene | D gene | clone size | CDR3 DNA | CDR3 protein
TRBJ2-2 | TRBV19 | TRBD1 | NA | TGTGCCAGTAGGGGGACAGGGGTTGGCGGGGAGCTGTTTTTT | CASRGTGVGGELFF
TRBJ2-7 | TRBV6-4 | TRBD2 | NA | TGTGCCAGTCCGTCCCCCACTAGCGGAAGATACGAGCAGTACTTC | CASPSPTSGRYEQYF
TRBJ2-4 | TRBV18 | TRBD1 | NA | TGTGCCAGCTCACCAGACGCCGGGACAGGGACCATTCAGTACTTC | CASSPDAGTGTIQYF
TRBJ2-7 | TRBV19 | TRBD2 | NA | TGTGCCAGTAGTTTAATAGCGGGAGATTCCTACGAGCAGTACTTC | CASSLIAGDSYEQYF
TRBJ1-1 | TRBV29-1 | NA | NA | TGCAGCGTCGAAGGCAGGGCGGCCACTGAAGCTTTCTTT | CSVEGRAATEAFF
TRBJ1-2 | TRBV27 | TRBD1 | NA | TGTGCCAGCAGTCCCATGGCCAGGGGGGACTATGGCTACACCTTC | CASSPMARGDYGYTF
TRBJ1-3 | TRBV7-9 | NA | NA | TGTGCCAGCCCCTTAGGGGAGTCTGGAAACACCATATATTTT | CASPLGESGNTIYF
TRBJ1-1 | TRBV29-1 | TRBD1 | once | TGCAGCGTTGAGGGACAGACGAACACTGAAGCTTTCTTT | CSVEGQTNTEAFF
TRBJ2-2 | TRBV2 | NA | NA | TGTGCCAGCAGACTGGGCGGGACGAACACCGGGGAGCTGTTTTTT | CASRLGGTNTGELFF
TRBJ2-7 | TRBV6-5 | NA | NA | TGTGCCAGCAGCGTAACAAAAGACAGTCCATTAAGGCACTTC | CASSVTKDSPLRHF
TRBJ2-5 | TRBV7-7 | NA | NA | TGTGCTAGCAGCTCCCGAGTTGCCCGGGGGAGGGGGCAAGAGACCCAGTACTTC | CASSSRVARGRGQETQYF
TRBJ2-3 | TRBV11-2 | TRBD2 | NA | TGTGCCAGCAGCTTAAGACTAGCGGGGGCCACAGATACGCAGTATTTT | CASSLRLAGATDTQYF
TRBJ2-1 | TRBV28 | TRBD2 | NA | TGTGCCAGCAGGGAAAGCGGGACCCGCTACAATGAGCAGTTCTTC | CASRESGTRYNEQFF
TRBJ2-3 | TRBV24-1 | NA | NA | TGTGCCACCAGTGATTTGCAGGGAACTGCAGATACGCAGTATTTT | CATSDLQGTADTQYF
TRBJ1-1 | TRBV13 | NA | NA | TGTGCCAGCAGCTTATTCCGACAGTCGAACACTGAAGCTTTCTTT | CASSLFRQSNTEAFF
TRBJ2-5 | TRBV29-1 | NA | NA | TGCAGCGTTCCAGATAGCCCGGGGACCCAGTACTTC | CSVPDSPGTQYF
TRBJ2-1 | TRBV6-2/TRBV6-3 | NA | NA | TGTGCCAGCAGCCTCGGGACAAACATTAATGAGCAGTTCTTC | CASSLGTNINEQFF
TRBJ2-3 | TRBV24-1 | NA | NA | TGTGCCACCAGTGATTTTGGCGATACGCAGTATTTT | CATSDFGDTQYF
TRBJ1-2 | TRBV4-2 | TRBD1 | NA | TGTGCCAGCAGCCAACCGGGACAGGGGGTCGTTGACTACACCTTC | CASSQPGQGVVDYTF
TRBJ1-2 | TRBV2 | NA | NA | TGTGCCAGCGTACCCCAGGGGCCGACTCACTATGGCTACACCTTC | CASVPQGPTHYGYTF
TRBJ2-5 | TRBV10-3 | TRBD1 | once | TGTGCCATCAGTGAGGGACAGGGGGAGACCCAGTACTTC | CAISEGQGETQYF
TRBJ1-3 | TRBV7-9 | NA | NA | TGTGCCAGTCAGGGTCCACCGTCCTCTGGAAACACCATATATTTT | CASQGPPSSGNTIYF
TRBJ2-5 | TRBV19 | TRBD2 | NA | TGTGCCAGTAGTACCTCTAGCGGGAGGGCCGGGGAGACCCAGTACTTC | CASSTSSGRAGETQYF
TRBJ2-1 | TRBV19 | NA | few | TGTGCCAGTTCACTAGCCTTAGTCAATGAGCAGTTCTTC | CASSLALVNEQFF
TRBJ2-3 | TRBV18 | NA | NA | TGTGCCAGCTCACCACCCCGGGGAAAGAGCCCTAGCACAGATACGCAGTATTTT | CASSPPRGKSPSTDTQYF
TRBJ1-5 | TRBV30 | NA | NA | TGTGCCTGGAGTGTACCTCGGGGGTTCGGTCAGCCCCAGCATTTT | CAWSVPRGFGQPQHF
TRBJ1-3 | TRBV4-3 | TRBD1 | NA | TGCGCCAGCAGCCACCGGGGACAGGGAGTCTCTGGAAACACCATATATTTT | CASSHRGQGVSGNTIYF
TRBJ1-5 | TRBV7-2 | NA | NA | TGTGCCAGCTCGAGTGGGCCCAATCAGCCCCAGCATTTT | CASSSGPNQPQHF
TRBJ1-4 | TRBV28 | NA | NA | TGTGCCAGCAGTTTCTCCGCGGGTAATGAAAAACTGTTTTTT | CASSFSAGNEKLFF
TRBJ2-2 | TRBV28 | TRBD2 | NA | TGTGCCAGCAGTTCCCCCTCTCGTTTCGCGGGAGGCGGCGGGGAGCTGTTTTTT | CASSSPSRFAGGGGELFF
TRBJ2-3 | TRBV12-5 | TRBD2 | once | TGTGCTAGTGGTTTGGTCCTCTCTTCGGGACTAGCGGGCTACCCAGATACGCAGTATTTT | CASGLVLSSGLAGYPDTQYF
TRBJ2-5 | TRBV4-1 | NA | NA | TGCGCCAGCAGCCCTCAGGGTAATGGAGTAAGAGAGACCCAGTACTTC | CASSPQGNGVRETQYF
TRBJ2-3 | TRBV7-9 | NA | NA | TGTGCCAGCAGCTCCCAACCCGGAGATACGCAGTATTTT | CASSSQPGDTQYF
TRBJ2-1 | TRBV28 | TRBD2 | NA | TGTGCCAGCAGTTTAGTAGCGGGGGGCCGCAATGAGCAGTTCTTC | CASSLVAGGRNEQFF
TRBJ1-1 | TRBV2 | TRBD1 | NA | TGTGCCAGCGGGACAGATGACACTGAAGCTTTCTTT | CASGTDDTEAFF
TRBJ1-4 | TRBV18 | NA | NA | TGTGCCAGCTCACCCGACAGTTTAGGTGGTGAAAAACTGTTTTTT | CASSPDSLGGEKLFF
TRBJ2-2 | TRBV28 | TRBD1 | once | TGTGCCAGCAGTGAACAGGGGGCTAAGACCGGGGAGCTGTTTTTT | CASSEQGAKTGELFF
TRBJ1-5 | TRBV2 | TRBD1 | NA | TGTGCCAGCAGAACCGGGACAGGCCATCAGCCCCAGCATTTT | CASRTGTGHQPQHF
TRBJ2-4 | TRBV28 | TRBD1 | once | TGTGCCAGCAGTATCCTCTCAGGGGGCCCTAAAAACATTCAGTACTTC | CASSILSGGPKNIQYF
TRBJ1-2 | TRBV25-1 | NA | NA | TGTGCCAGCAGTGAATATGGCAGGCCAGAATCTTATGGCTACACCTTC | CASSEYGRPESYGYTF
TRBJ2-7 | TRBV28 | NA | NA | TGTGCCAGCACCCACAGGGTTCGTTATAGGTCGTACGAGCAGTACTTC | CASTHRVRYRSYEQYF
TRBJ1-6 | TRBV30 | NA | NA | TGTGCCTGGAGTGGCCTCAGGGGAAGAAACTATAATTCACCCCTCCACTTT | CAWSGLRGRNYNSPLHF
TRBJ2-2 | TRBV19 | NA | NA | TGTGCCAGTAGTTGGACTATCACCGGGGAGCTGTTTTTT | CASSWTITGELFF
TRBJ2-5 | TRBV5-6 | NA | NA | TGTGCCAGCAGCTACTACAACAGGGAAAAGACCCAGTACTTC | CASSYYNREKTQYF
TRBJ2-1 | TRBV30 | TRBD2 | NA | TGTGCCTGGAGCTGGCGGGAGGCCCCTTACAATGAGCAGTTCTTC | CAWSWREAPYNEQFF
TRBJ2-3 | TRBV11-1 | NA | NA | TGTGCCAGCAGCCGACTAGGAGATACGCAGTATTTT | CASSRLGDTQYF
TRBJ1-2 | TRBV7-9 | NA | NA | TGTGCCAGCAGTAAAGACTTGGTGTCCCAAAGCACCTTC | CASSKDLVSQSTF
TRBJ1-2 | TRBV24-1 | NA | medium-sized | TGTGCCACCAGTGATTTGCCCTTTTTTGGCTACACCTTC | CATSDLPFFGYTF
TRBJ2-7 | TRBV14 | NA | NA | TGTGCCAGCAGCCGAGGGAACGAGCAGTACTTC | CASSRGNEQYF
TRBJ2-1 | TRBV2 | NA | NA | TGTGCCAGCCAAAGTGGGACTCAAATCCCCGAGCAGTTCTTC | CASQSGTQIPEQFF
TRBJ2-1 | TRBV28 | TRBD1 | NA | TGTGCCAGCAGTTTATCGGGACAGGGGGTTGAGCAGTTCTTC | CASSLSGQGVEQFF
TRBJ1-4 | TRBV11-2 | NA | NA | TGTGCCAGCAAGTGGGGCGTTGGAGGGACTAATGAAAAACTGTTTTTT | CASKWGVGGTNEKLFF
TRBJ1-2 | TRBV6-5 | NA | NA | TGTGCCAGCAATTTCGGCTTCGGGAGCTATGGCTACACCTTC | CASNFGFGSYGYTF
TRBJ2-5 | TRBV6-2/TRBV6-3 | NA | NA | TGTGCCAGCAGCATGAGTCCCGGCGGGGAGACCCAGTACTTC | CASSMSPGGETQYF
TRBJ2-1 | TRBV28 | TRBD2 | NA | TGTGCCAGCAGTCCCGGACTAGCGGGAAGTTATGAGCAGTTCTTC | CASSPGLAGSYEQFF
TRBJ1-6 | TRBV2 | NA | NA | TGTGCCAGCAACAGGAATAATTCACCCCTCCACTTT | CASNRNNSPLHF
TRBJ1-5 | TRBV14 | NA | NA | TGTGCCAGCAGCCAAGATCACAGGATGCCCCAGCATTTT | CASSQDHRMPQHF
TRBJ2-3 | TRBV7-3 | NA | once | TGTGCCAGTACCCGTGGGCGGGAACCGCAGTATTTT | CASTRGREPQYF
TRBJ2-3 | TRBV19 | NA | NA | TGTGCCAGTAGTTTTGGGGGGGCGAAAGATACGCAGTATTTT | CASSFGGAKDTQYF